The 23 T cell receptor beta chains presented below share a single source sample, sequenced in a study of T cells after yellow fever vaccination. TCRdb passed the 5' RACE reads through MiXCR, listing each CDR3 protein once. The sample consists of roughly 170,000 distinct CDR3 sequences, approximately 10% of them appearing once. This specimen was CD8+ T cells sorted from PBMCs, taken 45 days after the yellow fever booster vaccination. All receptors derive from a man aged 18 to 29 who received the YFV17D yellow fever vaccine.

The chain couples TRBV9 to TRBJ1-1; D not certain. This CDR3 is 13 amino acids long. Trimming pared 0 bases from V and 7 bases from J, leaving 10 bases between. Germline lookup yields CDR1 SGDLS and CDR2 YYNGEE. CDR3 DNA sequence: TGTGCCAGCAGCGTAGACTCACACAGTGAAGCTTTCTTT. Translating gives CASSVDSHSEAFF.

This clonotype has only a few counts. V and J are TRBV9 and TRBJ1-6; D unclear. CDR1 SGDLS and CDR2 YYNGEE come from the germline V gene. This CDR3 has 11 amino acids. Trimming removed 1 base at V and 9 bases at J, with 2 bases between. This CDR3 reads CASSVLSPLHF. The CDR3 coding sequence is TGTGCCAGCAGCGTACTTTCACCCCTCCACTTT.

This clonotype was seen only a few times. The chain recombines TRBV12-3 or TRBV12-4 with TRBJ2-7; D is unresolved. The ends were cut back, 1 base at V and 4 bases at J, with 5 bases in the middle. This CDR3 is built from 12 residues. CDR3: CASSLGLYEQYF. CDR3 DNA: TGTGCCAGCAGTTTAGGATTGTACGAGCAGTACTTC.

This clonotype was picked up a small number of times. J is TRBJ2-2 and V is TRBV7-9; 7 bases align to TRBD1. V trimming: 2 bases; J trimming: 3 bases; junction bases outside the gene matches: 3. Germline CDR1 SEHNR, CDR2 FQNEAQ (reference sequence). The CDR3 runs to 15 residues. The CDR3 nucleotides are TGTGCCAGCAGCTTATTCCAGGGGGACACCGGGGAGCTGTTTTTT. Translation: CASSLFQGDTGELFF.

This clonotype was recorded a few times. The rearrangement links TRBV7-2 to TRBJ1-1; 7 bases align to TRBD1. The CDR3 length is 14 residues. Germline CDR1 reads SGHTA; CDR2 reads FQGNSA. V lost 5 bases and J lost 1; bases outside the gene matches: 4. The CDR3 DNA follows: TGTGCCAGCAGCCTGACAGGGAGGAACACTGAAGCTTTCTTT. Its protein is CASSLTGRNTEAFF.

This clonotype was detected only a few times. This chain uses TRBV20-1 with TRBJ2-7, with D uncertain. The V end was cut by 3 bases, the J end by 3 bases, with 6 bases between. This CDR3 contains 11 residues. Germline V gene lookup returns CDR1 DFQATT and CDR2 SNEGSKA (reference sequence). CDR3 sequence (DNA): TGCAGTGCTAGGGAGCACTACGAGCAGTACTTC. This translates into CSAREHYEQYF.

This clonotype showed up many times. The rearrangement uses TRBV6-2 or TRBV6-3 and TRBJ2-2; D is unclear. The CDR3 loop spans 14 amino acids. The germline V gene has CDR1 MNHEY and CDR2 SVGEGT. V shed 2 bases and J shed 4 bases, with 8 bases lying between them. As DNA, the CDR3 is TGTGCCAGCAGTTACACCGGGTTCACCGGGGAGCTGTTTTTT. It codes for CASSYTGFTGELFF.

V and J are TRBV9 and TRBJ2-5, with 10 bases lining up with TRBD2. Germline-derived CDR1 and CDR2 are SGDLS and YYNGEE. V gave up 2 bases and J gave up 5 bases; unmatched junction bases: 12. CDR3 length: 17 amino acids. The CDR3 spells CASSVGTSARTDETQYF. CDR3 bases: TGTGCCAGCAGCGTGGGGACTAGCGCTAGGACGGATGAGACCCAGTACTTC.

V gene TRBV5-1 combines with J gene TRBJ2-3, with D unresolved. The CDR3 spans 13 residues. Trimming took off 5 bases at V and 0 bases at J, with 7 bases between the two ends. From germline, CDR1 is SGHRS and CDR2 YFSETQ. The CDR3 reads CASRIDSTDTQYF. The CDR3 nucleotides read TGCGCCAGCAGGATAGACAGCACAGATACGCAGTATTTT. Filled out from reference TRBV5-1 and TRBJ2-3, the complete variable domain reads KAGVTQTPRYLIKTRGQQVTLSCSPISGHRSVSWYQQTPGQGLQFLFEYFSETQRNKGNFPGRFSGRQFSNSRSEMNVSTLELGDSALYLCASRIDSTDTQYFGPGTRLTVL.

Many counts were recorded for this clonotype. This rearrangement joins TRBV7-6 to TRBJ2-7; 12 bases match TRBD2. The CDR3 consists of 16 residues. Germline V gene data show CDR1 as SGHVS and CDR2 as FNYEAQ. The trim removed 2 bases at V and 3 bases at J, leaving 5 bases unmatched. The CDR3 loop reads CASSLTTSGGHYEQYF. The CDR3 DNA is TGTGCCAGCAGCTTAACGACTAGCGGGGGCCACTACGAGCAGTACTTC.

There are a few counts of this clonotype. The V gene is TRBV3-1, the J gene TRBJ2-7; D not certain. Per the germline V gene, CDR1 is LGHDT and CDR2 is YNNKEL (reference sequence). The CDR3 totals 12 residues. The germline V and J ends were trimmed by 1 base and 5 bases, with 6 bases remaining between them. CDR3 loop: CASSQARDEQYF. CDR3 bases: TGTGCCAGCAGCCAAGCTCGGGACGAGCAGTACTTC.

This rearrangement joins TRBV9 to TRBJ1-2, with 8 bases matching TRBD1. This CDR3 has 15 amino acids. The germline V gene has CDR1 SGDLS and CDR2 YYNGEE. The junction had 5 bases not matched to a gene; V was cut back by 4 bases and J by 0 bases. The CDR3 DNA follows: TGTGCCAGCAGCCCAGGGGGCTTTGCTAACTATGGCTACACCTTC. The encoded protein is CASSPGGFANYGYTF. Filled out from reference TRBV9 and TRBJ1-2, the complete variable domain reads DSGVTQTPKHLITATGQRVTLRCSPRSGDLSVYWYQQSLDQGLQFLIQYYNGEERAKGNILERFSAQQFPDLHSELNLSSLELGDSALYFCASSPGGFANYGYTFGSGTRLTVV.

In this sample, this clonotype turned up a few times. The chain employs TRBV7-8 and TRBJ2-3; D remains unclear. This CDR3 comprises 13 residues. CDR1 is SGHVS and CDR2 is FQNEAQ in the germline V gene. The V end was cut by 5 bases, the J end by 2 bases, with 8 bases between. The CDR3 bases are TGTGCCAGCAGCCTCGACCCCACAGATACGCAGTATTTT. It specifies CASSLDPTDTQYF.

The rearrangement links TRBV7-3 to TRBJ1-5; D gene uncertain. The CDR3 is 15 amino acids. Germline V gene data show CDR1 as SGHTA and CDR2 as FQGTGA. Deletions cut 2 bases from V and 0 bases from J, with 8 bases between. The CDR3 DNA reads TGTGCCAGCAGCTTATGGGCAAATAGCAATCAGCCCCAGCATTTT. Amino acid sequence: CASSLWANSNQPQHF.

The rearrangement uses TRBV2 and TRBJ1-1; D not resolved. The V end was cut by 7 bases, the J end by 4 bases, with 13 bases between. Germline V gene sequence: CDR1 SNHLY, CDR2 FYNNEI. The CDR3 covers 13 residues. This chain's CDR3 is CASKEGAVTEAFF. CDR3 nucleotide sequence: TGTGCCAGCAAGGAGGGCGCGGTCACTGAAGCTTTCTTT.

This clonotype was seen a few times. The V and J genes are TRBV5-4 and TRBJ2-5; D is undetermined. The germline CDR1 and CDR2 sequences are SGHNT and YYREEE (reference sequence). The CDR3 is 13 residues long. Trimming left V 3 bases short and J 4 bases short, with 10 bases between. This CDR3 reads CASSSEDLETQYF. For the CDR3, the DNA is TGTGCCAGCAGCTCGGAAGACTTAGAGACCCAGTACTTC.

In this sample, this clonotype turned up a few times. The chain combines TRBV6-2 or TRBV6-3 with TRBJ2-1; 8 bases align to TRBD2. The V gene end was trimmed by 0 bases and the J gene end by 9 bases; junction bases not matched to a gene: 4. Germline CDR1 is MNHEY and CDR2 is SVGEGT. The CDR3 is made up of 14 amino acids. The DNA of the CDR3 is TGTGCCAGCAGTTACTCGGGACTAGTTGGTGAGCAGTTCTTC. Translating it yields CASSYSGLVGEQFF.

This clonotype occurred a few times. The chain employs TRBV12-3 or TRBV12-4 and TRBJ2-3; D might be TRBD2 (6 bases). This CDR3 is built from 14 residues. Trimming removed 3 bases from V and 4 bases from J, with 11 bases in between. The CDR3 nucleotides read TGTGCCAGCAGTTTCGGGGGTACCGCAGATACGCAGTATTTT. Its translation: CASSFGGTADTQYF.

This clonotype was observed a few times. The rearrangement uses TRBV4-1 and TRBJ1-6; TRBD1 aligns across 8 bases. Per germline, CDR1 MGHRA and CDR2 YSYEKL. CDR3 size: 16 residues. V lost 4 bases to trimming and J lost 9 bases; unmatched junction nucleotides: 11. This chain's CDR3 is CASSRSPDRVISPLHF. CDR3 DNA sequence: TGCGCCAGCAGCCGATCCCCGGACAGGGTGATTTCACCCCTCCACTTT.

This clonotype showed up many times. This rearrangement joins TRBV3-1 to TRBJ2-1; 7 bases map to TRBD2. The CDR3 extends over 14 amino acids. Per the germline V gene, CDR1 is LGHDT and CDR2 is YNNKEL (reference sequence). Losses at the gene ends were 4 bases for V and 4 bases for J; bases not matched to a gene: 4. Here the CDR3 DNA reads TGTGCCAGCAGCCGAGGAGCGGGGTACAATGAGCAGTTCTTC. Protein: CASSRGAGYNEQFF.

This chain uses TRBV3-1 with TRBJ2-3, with D tentatively TRBD1 (6 bases). The V and J ends lost 1 base and 3 bases respectively, with 11 bases between them. This CDR3 contains 15 residues. CDR1 is LGHDT and CDR2 is YNNKEL in the germline V gene (reference sequence). The CDR3 reads CASSQGLRGTDTQYF. The CDR3, as DNA: TGTGCCAGCAGCCAAGGGCTCAGGGGTACAGATACGCAGTATTTT.

In its sample, this clonotype was seen many times. The chain uses TRBV7-9 and TRBJ2-1; TRBD1 is a possible D gene (5 bases). Trimming took off 5 bases at V and 8 bases at J, with 7 bases between the two ends. CDR3 length: 11 residues. The V gene's germline CDR1 is SEHNR and CDR2 FQNEAQ (reference sequence). The CDR3 loop is CASSLGDEQFF. The CDR3 DNA follows: TGTGCCAGCAGCCTAGGGGATGAGCAGTTCTTC.

The genes are TRBV9 and TRBJ2-1; D is possibly TRBD1 or TRBD2 (7 bases each). This CDR3 is built from 17 residues. CDR1 and CDR2 from the germline V gene are SGDLS and YYNGEE. V lost 4 bases and J lost 4, with 21 bases in between. The CDR3 coding sequence is TGTGCCAGCAGCCCAGGGGGGGGCCCTCGGGGGTACAATGAGCAGTTCTTC. It specifies CASSPGGGPRGYNEQFF.